What follows are 14 T cell receptor beta chains derived from one specimen sequenced in a study of blood T cell repertoires in COVID-19. TCRdb's copy holds only in-frame clones and misses some; the assay was immunoSEQ multiplex PCR. Here the sample spans 150,000 to 200,000 clones, about 80% being singletons. What was sequenced was peripheral blood. The receptors shown here come from a human donor in a cohort sampled during active COVID-19.

CDR3 in amino acids: CASSFLGTGGANQPQHF. CDR3 coding DNA: TGTGCCAGCAGCTTTCTCGGGACAGGGGGCGCGAATCAGCCCCAGCATTTT. The V and J genes are TRBV12-1 and TRBJ1-5; the DNA was not used to check the table's D call, TRBD1. TRBV12-1 is listed as a pseudogene. The CDR3 extends over 17 amino acids.

V is TRBV10-3 and J is TRBJ2-5; 8 bases align to TRBD1. Trimming at V came to 6 bases and at J to 1 base, leaving 13 bases not matched to a gene. Germline V gene lookup returns CDR1 ENHRY and CDR2 SYGVKD. CDR3 length: 17 amino acids. CDR3 protein: CAISTVRRGPLQETQYF. Here the CDR3 DNA reads TGTGCCATCAGCACCGTACGCAGGGGGCCCCTCCAAGAGACCCAGTACTTC.

The V and J genes are TRBV5-1 and TRBJ2-2; maybe TRBD1 (5 bases). The CDR3 runs to 17 residues. V gave up 3 bases and J gave up 1 base, with 16 bases separating them. The germline gives CDR1 SGHRS, CDR2 YFSETQ. The CDR3 is CASSSQGAEMNTGELFF. For the CDR3, the DNA is TGCGCCAGCAGCTCCCAAGGGGCGGAGATGAACACCGGGGAGCTGTTTTTT.

This clone has only a few counts. J is TRBJ1-1 and V is TRBV6-5; 9 bases line up with TRBD1. Per germline, CDR1 MNHEY and CDR2 SVGAGI. After removal of 4 bases from V and 7 bases from J, the junction contained 13 bases not matched to a gene. This CDR3 has 16 residues. CDR3 in DNA: TGTGCCAGCAGTTCAGTGGACAGGGGTCTCGGGGATGAAGCTTTCTTT. It is translated as CASSSVDRGLGDEAFF.

The chain employs TRBV18 and TRBJ1-4, with D unclear. Germline CDR1 KGHSH, CDR2 LQKENI. The CDR3 totals 14 residues. V lost 3 bases and J lost 0, with 5 bases in between. The CDR3 protein is CASSPVATNEKLFF. DNA of the CDR3: TGTGCCAGCTCACCCGTTGCAACTAATGAAAAACTGTTTTTT.

The chain joins TRBV4-1 to TRBJ2-7, with D tentatively TRBD2 (5 bases). The CDR3 consists of 16 residues. Germline CDR1 and CDR2: MGHRA and YSYEKL. Trimming took off 4 bases at V and 0 bases at J, with 16 bases between the two ends. The CDR3 reads CASSPETSASSYEQYF. Here the CDR3 DNA reads TGCGCCAGCAGCCCAGAAACTAGTGCCAGCTCCTACGAGCAGTACTTC.

The chain employs TRBV30 and TRBJ2-7; 7 bases fit TRBD2. Germline V gives CDR1 GTSNPN, CDR2 SVGIG (reference sequence). The length of the CDR3 is 16 residues. The ends lost 2 bases at V and 3 bases at J; junction bases unmatched: 13. Written as DNA, the CDR3 is TGTGCCTGGAGTTCCGCCGGTCAGGGAGGGCTCTACGAGCAGTACTTC. Residues: CAWSSAGQGGLYEQYF.

The rearrangement uses TRBV18 and TRBJ1-1, with TRBD1 as a possible D gene (5 bases). CDR3 length equals 13 residues. Germline V gives CDR1 KGHSH, CDR2 LQKENI. The V gene lost 3 bases and the J gene lost 1 base, with 6 bases spanning the gap. In DNA form, the CDR3 reads TGTGCCAGCTCACCTCAGGGGAACACTGAAGCTTTCTTT. Translating gives CASSPQGNTEAFF. The complete variable domain, with remaining parts taken from reference TRBV18 and TRBJ1-1, reads NAGVMQNPRHLVRRRGQEARLRCSPMKGHSHVYWYRQLPEEGLKFMVYLQKENIIDESGMPKERFSAEFPKEGPSILRIQQVVRGDSAAYFCASSPQGNTEAFFGQGTRLTVV.

This clone turned up a few times. V is TRBV14 and J is TRBJ2-7; 7 bases align to TRBD2. The CDR3 runs to 16 residues. The germline V gene encodes CDR1 SGHDN and CDR2 FVKESK. V was clipped by 4 bases and J by 2 bases; unmatched bases: 11. CDR3 DNA sequence: TGTGCCAGCAGCCCGATGGACGGGGGGTACACCTACGAGCAGTACTTC. Translated: CASSPMDGGYTYEQYF.

This clone has only one observation. The chain recombines TRBV3-1 (or the pseudogene TRBV3-2) with TRBJ2-5, with TRBD2 matching over 12 bases. The trim removed 0 bases at V and 9 bases at J, leaving 5 bases unmatched. From germline, CDR1 is LGHDT and CDR2 YNNKEL (reference sequence). The CDR3 consists of 15 residues. The CDR3 DNA follows: TGTGCCAGCAGCCAAGAAGGGCTAGCGGGGGGGCCCCAGTACTTC. This encodes CASSQEGLAGGPQYF.

The rearrangement joins TRBV6-5 to TRBJ2-2; the D gene is possibly TRBD1 (5 bases). Trimming took 5 bases from V and 4 from J, leaving 14 bases between them. The germline V gene encodes CDR1 MNHEY and CDR2 SVGAGI. The CDR3 sequence is 15 residues long. CDR3 loop: CASSQWGRSTGELFF. CDR3 bases: TGTGCCAGCAGTCAATGGGGCAGGAGCACCGGGGAGCTGTTTTTT.

This clone is a singleton in its sample. The V and J genes are TRBV29-1 and TRBJ2-7, with a tentative D call TRBD1 (5 bases). The CDR3 sequence is 12 residues long. Germline V CDR1 and CDR2: SQVTM, ANQGSEA. V lost 5 bases to trimming and J lost 2 bases, with 10 bases between them. This CDR3 is CSVQNRTYEQYF. The CDR3 bases are TGCAGCGTTCAGAACAGGACCTACGAGCAGTACTTC.

This chain links TRBV6-2 or TRBV6-3 with TRBJ2-4; 9 nucleotides match TRBD1. The CDR3 contains 14 residues. From germline, CDR1 is MNHEY and CDR2 SVGEGT. Trimming removed 5 bases from V and 8 bases from J; junction bases left unmatched: 7. CDR3 bases: TGTGCCAGCAGTCAGGGGACAGGGATCCACATTCAGTACTTC. Translation: CASSQGTGIHIQYF.

The V call is TRBV3-1 (or the pseudogene TRBV3-2), the J call TRBJ2-1; 9 bases fit TRBD2. This CDR3 region has 18 residues. Trimming cost V 11 bases and J 0 bases; bases outside gene matches: 17. Germline V gives CDR1 LGHDT, CDR2 YNNKEL (reference sequence). The CDR3 is CAERGRTSDRSSYNEQFF. CDR3 bases: TGTGCCGAGAGGGGGAGGACTAGCGACCGAAGCTCCTACAATGAGCAGTTCTTC.